This TCR beta chain was recovered during a study of blood T cell repertoires in COVID-19. Methods used by the authors: Scientists estimated how many nucleated cells there were by amplifying reference gene primers. Clones were read by immunoSEQ multiplex PCR, and TCRdb kept only the in-frame ones, dropping some. That table supplies the V and J calls and clone size; D and trimming were determined from the DNA. The table has roughly 110,000 clones, around 83% seen once. Germline-derived CDR1 and CDR2 are KGHDR and SFDVKD. The CDR3 totals 15 residues. V was shortened by 4 bases and J by 3 bases, with 13 bases between the two germline ends.

The TCR originated in a man aged 35 to 55 with acute or convalescent COVID-19. Sequences were obtained from peripheral blood. The genes are TRBV24-1 and TRBJ2-3; D perhaps matches TRBD2 (5 bases). The CDR3 sequence: CATSERHGGTDTQYF. CDR3 in DNA: TGTGCCACCAGTGAACGACACGGCGGGACAGATACGCAGTATTTT.